One and the same sample provided the 14 T cell receptor beta chains below, sequenced in a study of post-analysis software for immune sequencing data (dated by TCRdb to the mid-2010s). Library preparation used PCR. The run used an Illumina HiSeq 2500. Unique molecular identifiers were incorporated into TCR beta cDNA libraries to reduce PCR and sequencing biases. The public reads were reprocessed in TCRdb via fastp at Q25 and MiXCR, keeping in-frame beta chains. Entries that share a CDR3 protein sequence are merged under the most common genes and DNA. The sample includes hundreds of thousands of distinct CDR3 sequences, with around 64% observed a single time. The ten largest clonotypes hold 10% to 12% of the sample. No cognate antigen is known for these TCRs. Here is what the overall study found, with its caveats: Patients showed significantly higher frequencies than controls for five TRBV segments, among them TRBV5-6, TRBV5-1 and TRBV20-1.

The material sequenced was blood. Source of these receptors: a girl aged 2 to 9 with multiple sclerosis.

This clonotype was counted between two and nine times. This chain connects TRBV5-1 to TRBJ2-1, with 13 positions matching TRBD2. CDR3 length: 18 amino acids. J was trimmed by 9 bases and V by 1 base; bases with no gene match: 13. Germline lookup yields CDR1 SGHRS and CDR2 YFSETQ. Written as DNA, the CDR3 is TGCGCCAGCAGCTTGAAGGTTACCGGGACTAGCGGGATTGGTGAGCAGTTCTTC. This gives the protein CASSLKVTGTSGIGEQFF. Full variable domain (outside the CDR3, taken from reference TRBV5-1 and TRBJ2-1): KAGVTQTPRYLIKTRGQQVTLSCSPISGHRSVSWYQQTPGQGLQFLFEYFSETQRNKGNFPGRFSGRQFSNSRSEMNVSTLELGDSALYLCASSLKVTGTSGIGEQFFGPGTRLTVL.

The rearrangement links TRBV5-1 to TRBJ2-5; 9 bases line up with TRBD2. J gave up 4 bases and V 2 bases, and 6 bases lay outside the gene matches. The CDR3 runs 15 residues. Germline CDR1 SGHRS, CDR2 YFSETQ. CDR3 sequence: CASSFTSGRGETQYF. CDR3 in DNA: TGCGCCAGCAGCTTTACTAGCGGGCGGGGAGAGACCCAGTACTTC.

CDR3 sequence: CASSQERRAGYGYTF. CDR3 in DNA: TGTGCCAGCAGCCAAGAGAGAAGGGCTGGCTATGGCTACACCTTC. The chain has TRBV3-1 and TRBJ1-2; no reliable D call. Germline CDR1 is LGHDT and CDR2 is YNNKEL (reference sequence). The CDR3 totals 15 residues. Trimming took 0 bases from V and 4 from J, leaving 12 bases between them.

This clonotype was observed many times. The chain carries TRBV5-1 and TRBJ2-5; 8 bases align to TRBD1. CDR3 length equals 14 residues. Germline V lookup: CDR1 SGHRS, CDR2 YFSETQ. Germline trimming cut 4 bases from V and 4 bases from J; bases unmatched to any gene: 6. CDR3 protein: CASSLGQGRETQYF. The CDR3 bases are TGCGCCAGCAGCCTAGGACAGGGTAGAGAGACCCAGTACTTC.

The genes are TRBV7-9 and TRBJ2-1; 9 bases are shared with TRBD2. Germline V gene data show CDR1 as SEHNR and CDR2 as FQNEAQ (reference sequence). Losses at the gene ends were 6 bases for V and 4 bases for J; bases not matched to a gene: 7. This CDR3 spans 15 amino acids. The CDR3 protein is CASSLVGLAYNEQFF. The CDR3 DNA reads TGTGCCAGCAGTCTCGTGGGACTAGCTTACAATGAGCAGTTCTTC.

This clonotype was detected a few times. V gene TRBV12-3 or TRBV12-4 combines with J gene TRBJ2-1; 10 nucleotides match TRBD1. J lost 4 bases, V lost 5 bases, and 8 bases had no gene match. The CDR3 covers 16 residues. The DNA for the CDR3 is TGTGCCAGCAGTATGATAGGGGACAGGGGTTACAATGAGCAGTTCTTC. Translation: CASSMIGDRGYNEQFF.

This clonotype was found a few times. The chain joins TRBV10-3 to TRBJ2-3, with TRBD2 matching over 12 bases. The V gene's germline CDR1 is ENHRY and CDR2 SYGVKD. The CDR3 contains 15 residues. V was clipped by 6 bases and J by 1 base; unmatched bases: 2. For the CDR3, the DNA is TGTGCCATCAGGAGACTAGCGGGAGGCACAGATACGCAGTATTTT. It specifies CAIRRLAGGTDTQYF.

This clonotype turned up a few times. The genes are TRBV7-7 and TRBJ2-7, with 7 bases fitting TRBD1. This CDR3 spans 14 amino acids. Trimming at V came to 5 bases and at J to 5 bases, leaving 9 bases not matched to a gene. Germline V gene lookup returns CDR1 SSHAT and CDR2 FNYEAQ (reference sequence). CDR3 sequence reads: CASSRQTGIDEQYF. The CDR3 DNA reads as TGTGCCAGCAGCCGACAGACAGGGATCGACGAGCAGTACTTC.

Of note for this clonotype: At one of its ends the junction is not consistent with the germline gene, which may arise from a read error. The V and J genes are TRBV6-6 and TRBJ2-1; TRBD1 or TRBD2 may be the D gene (5 bases each). The CDR3 length is 17 residues. Germline values: CDR1 MNHNY, CDR2 SVGAGI (reference sequence). The CDR3 DNA is TGTGCCGGCAGGCTAGGGTTGGGGACCGAACTCGACAATGAGCAGTTCTTC. This sequence encodes CAGRLGLGTELDNEQFF.

V and J are TRBV6-2 or TRBV6-3 and TRBJ2-3; D is perhaps TRBD2 (6 bases). CDR3 length: 16 residues. V was shortened by 1 base and J by 3 bases, with 14 bases between the two germline ends. The germline gives CDR1 MNHEY, CDR2 SVGEGT. Here the CDR3 reads CASSYWRGERTDTQYF. CDR3 coding DNA: TGTGCCAGCAGTTACTGGAGGGGAGAGAGGACAGATACGCAGTATTTT.

The CDR3 region is CSARDLGEYF. CDR3 DNA: TGCAGTGCTAGAGATCTCGGGGAGTACTTC. The V and J genes are TRBV20-1 and TRBJ2-5; possibly TRBD2 for D (5 bases). The V and J ends lost 0 bases and 12 bases respectively, with 8 bases between them. CDR1 DFQATT and CDR2 SNEGSKA come from the germline V gene (reference sequence). This CDR3 has 10 residues.

The V call is TRBV25-1, the J call TRBJ2-7; tentatively, D is TRBD1 or TRBD2 (6 bases each). The assigned J gene may be wrong: the sequence end matches TRBJ2-5 better. The CDR3 has 12 residues. Germline CDR1 MGHDK, CDR2 SYGVNS. In DNA, the CDR3 is TGTGCCAGCAGTGACGGGGGCCAGACCCAGTACTTC. As protein: CASSDGGQTQYF.

The J gene is TRBJ2-7, the V gene TRBV11-2, with TRBD2 as a possible D gene (6 bases). From germline, CDR1 is SGHAT and CDR2 FQNNGV. This CDR3 region has 15 residues. V dropped 4 bases and J dropped 3 bases, with 16 bases sitting between them. The CDR3 here is CASSSYGTSFYEQYF. The CDR3, as DNA: TGTGCCAGCAGCTCTTACGGGACTTCCTTCTACGAGCAGTACTTC.

The chain combines TRBV6-4 with TRBJ2-5; the D is unclear. The V end lost 0 bases, the J end lost 4 bases, and 9 bases lay between the germline ends. The CDR3 has 14 residues. The germline CDR1 and CDR2 sequences are MRHNA and SNTAGT. The CDR3 sequence: CASSDSYGLETQYF. CDR3 coding DNA: TGTGCCAGCAGTGACTCTTACGGTTTAGAGACCCAGTACTTC.